These T cell receptor beta chains were read from a single sample in a study of T cell responses to AZD1222 COVID-19 vaccine. Produced via immunoSEQ multiplex PCR; TCRdb's table is partial and in-frame only. The sample holds roughly 170,000 clones, 90% seen once. The sample was peripheral blood, taken on day 0 of AZD1222 vaccination. These receptors all come from an adult in good health. Both conserved end residues are part of each CDR3. D genes are given only for firm matches. The size field is filled for only some rows; it gives once, few, many or a size class.

V,D,size,J,DNA,CDR3
TRBV9,TRBD2,once,TRBJ2-5,TGTGCCAGCAGCGCCCGTTTAGCGGGGGGGCAAGAGACCCAGTACTTC,CASSARLAGGQETQYF
TRBV14,NA,once,TRBJ2-5,TGTGCCAGCAGCCAGATCTCGGACCGATCGTACCAAGAGACCCAGTACTTC,CASSQISDRSYQETQYF
TRBV5-1,NA,NA,TRBJ2-7,TGCGCCAGCAGCTTGGCCCACGACAGTTCCTACGAGCAGTACTTC,CASSLAHDSSYEQYF
TRBV12-3/TRBV12-4,NA,NA,TRBJ1-5,TGTGCCAGCACGGGAGAAAATCAGCCCCAGCATTTT,CASTGENQPQHF
TRBV29-1,TRBD1,NA,TRBJ1-5,TGCAGCGTTGCCCCAGGGACAGGGGACCAGCCCCAGCATTTT,CSVAPGTGDQPQHF
TRBV10-3,NA,few,TRBJ1-6,TGTGCCATCAGTGAAGAGGGGAATAATTCACCCCTCCACTTT,CAISEEGNNSPLHF
TRBV11-3,NA,NA,TRBJ1-6,TGTGCCAGCAGCATGGACGGGGCAGCAGGGAATTCACCCCTCCACTTT,CASSMDGAAGNSPLHF
TRBV7-2,TRBD1,NA,TRBJ2-1,TGTGCCAGCAGCTTAGGGGGAACAGGGGGAAGTAAAAATGAGCAGTTCTTC,CASSLGGTGGSKNEQFF
TRBV24-1,NA,once,TRBJ2-5,TGTGCCACCAGTGATGGACGTCCGGGAGAGACCCAGTACTTC,CATSDGRPGETQYF
TRBV5-5,NA,NA,TRBJ1-2,TGTGCCAGCAGCTTGGCCAATCTGGAGATTAACTATGGCTACACCTTC,CASSLANLEINYGYTF
TRBV7-7,NA,NA,TRBJ2-5,TGTGCTAGCAGCTTCCGTTGGGGGCAAGAGACCCAGTACTTC,CASSFRWGQETQYF
TRBV19,NA,NA,TRBJ2-7,TGTGCCAGTAGTACCTTGACAAAGCAGTACTTC,CASSTLTKQYF
TRBV5-4,NA,NA,TRBJ2-1,TGTGCCAGCAGCTTGAGAGAGGTAGGACTAAACAATGAGCAGTTCTTC,CASSLREVGLNNEQFF
TRBV7-3,NA,few,TRBJ1-1,TGTGCCAGCAGCCCAGGACCCGTGAACACTGAAGCTTTCTTT,CASSPGPVNTEAFF
TRBV6-5,NA,NA,TRBJ1-6,TGTGCCAGCAGTATAGGGCCGGATTCACCCCTCCACTTT,CASSIGPDSPLHF
TRBV11-2,NA,NA,TRBJ1-2,TGTGCCAGCAGCTCTGAGAACTATGGCTACACCTTC,CASSSENYGYTF
TRBV6-2/TRBV6-3,NA,NA,TRBJ2-1,TGTGCCAGCACCCCGTTTGAGGGTGAGCAGTTCTTC,CASTPFEGEQFF
TRBV3-1/TRBV3-2,TRBD1,NA,TRBJ2-5,TGTGCCAGCAGCCGCGGGACAGGGATGGAGACCCAGTACTTC,CASSRGTGMETQYF